Described below is a single T cell receptor beta chain sequence and its context. Everyone who took part was roughly 18 to 89 years old, and they came from 24 US areas. The study assigned cohorts using participant-reported clinical history. Donors in Cohort 3 who had recovered were those with two negative PCRs, healthcare professional clearance, or resolution of their symptoms. These data originate in a study of blood T cell repertoires in COVID-19. Across the study: PBMCs, B-cell-depleted T cells, or T cells were the source of the cDNA or gDNA that made up the material.

This CDR3 has 14 amino acids. V was clipped by 4 bases and J by 11 bases; unmatched bases: 9. Germline assignment: CDR1 MNHEY and CDR2 SMNVEV (reference sequence). TCRdb's table, derived via immunoSEQ multiplex PCR, lists solely in-frame clones and lacks some. The data hold about 310,000 clones, with around 86% observed a single time. The specimen sequenced was PBMCs or T cells enriched from blood (not recorded which). V and J are TRBV27 and TRBJ2-7; 12 nucleotides agree with TRBD1. This clonotype was obtained from a man aged 60 to 75 who had recovered from COVID-19. The CDR3 nucleotides read TGTGCCAGCAGTTCGGGACAGGGGGCGCGAAAGGAGTACTTC. Translation gives CASSSGQGARKEYF.